The text below deals with one TCR beta chain. Its cognate antigen has yet to be identified. Base qualities are not recorded, but no much larger clone differs from it by a single base. The library was produced with the immunoSEQ multiplex PCR assay. A mixture of 60 forward primers for TCR Vbeta segments and 13 reverse primers for TCR Jbeta segments was used in the multiplex PCR. The CDR3 region of rearranged TCR beta genes was amplified from genomic DNA with a multiplex PCR assay. The Illumina HiSeq System was used to sequence the amplified TCR beta libraries as 87-base-pair reads. The study's processing was this. A later analysis tallied roughly 78 million unique TCR beta chains across the approximately 670 repertoires, and approximately 12 million of those chains were shared by two or more donors. Raw reads were error-corrected and collapsed into unique sequences by a nearest-neighbor algorithm in which closely related sequences were merged to remove PCR and sequencing errors. To assign V, D and J gene segments, CDR3 sequences were aligned to IMGT reference sequences. For a sequence to be retained, at least a six-nucleotide match to both a V gene segment and a J gene segment was required. Rearrangements were classified as productive when the CDR3 lacked stop codons and remained in frame with V and J, and all other rearrangements were classified as non-productive. Following IMGT convention, CDR3 was defined as the stretch from the second conserved V-encoded cysteine to the conserved J-encoded phenylalanine. The earlier analysis of approximately 590 of the donors excluded any sequence lacking an unambiguous match to a single V gene segment. An earlier analysis of a few hundred of the donors called V segments functional above 56.7% productive rearrangements and segregating when the between-donor standard deviation exceeded 5%. A statistical classification framework was built to diagnose cytomegalovirus status from the catalog of TCR beta chain sequences. A later analysis assigned V and J genes by comparing TCR nucleotide sequences with IMGT/GENE-DB human TR gene sequences. Using the TCRdist pipeline, a later analysis assigned CDR3 sequences along with most-parsimonious VDJ recombination scenarios. In a later analysis, each TCR beta chain was defined by its CDR3 amino acid sequence together with its V-gene family, and reads without a unique V-gene family were excluded. To address suspected cross-contamination and a sequencing artifact, a later analysis removed a few hundred highly shared, low-generation-probability nucleotide sequences. A later analysis calculated a clonal expansion index for each public chain from normalized within-repertoire ranks of inferred template counts. In a later analysis, generation probabilities were computed with a VDJ recombination model fitted to out-of-frame rearrangements, and the resulting probabilities were checked against IGoR. A later analysis scored TCR-TCR, TCR-HLA and TCR-CMV co-occurrence with hypergeometric tests, applying a repertoire-size bias correction to TCR pairs. In a later analysis, false discovery rates were estimated by permuting HLA or CMV assignments 20 times. In a later analysis, co-occurring TCRs were grouped with DBSCAN, and TCRdist sequence similarity was added when clustering was performed within HLA-allele-positive subsets. Co-occurrence clustering excluded repertoires with fewer than 30,000 or more than 120,000 public chains, plus five with anomalous nucleotide sharing. What TCRdb holds here is the immuneACCESS table cut down to in-frame rearrangements. Part of the clones is not present; checked against another copy, under half of the missing clones reflect an unresolved V gene, and the others are unexplained. V, J and clone size were drawn from that table, and D and trimming were deduced from the DNA. In all, the sample holds roughly 150,000 clones, and around two thirds of those were seen once. 2.1% of the sample is held by the ten biggest clonotypes.

The cohort comprised some 680 healthy bone marrow donors. At the time of sampling, all cohort members were nominally healthy, though unrecorded immune exposures were likely present. The donor tested CMV seropositive, placing the donor among the 289 seropositive members of the cohort. Every donor gave a peripheral blood sample, and the peripheral blood mononuclear cells from that sample were used for TCR beta sequencing. The Qiagen DNeasy Blood Extraction Kit was used to extract genomic DNA from the blood cell samples. V is reduced by 6 bases and J by 4 bases, leaving a spacing of 13 bases between them. The CDR3 runs 14 residues from the cysteine to the phenylalanine. Only the CDR3 part of the read is kept: 42 bases, read in frame from the first base. CDR1 and CDR2 (ENHRY, SYGVKD) derive from the germline V gene. This entry is derived from a study of cytomegalovirus exposure and HLA in healthy donors (dated by TCRdb to 2017 to 2019). For context, the study as a whole: In an earlier analysis of approximately 500 of the donors, around 300 Gb of sequence data and 120 million or so unique TCR beta sequences from 180 million or so T cells were reported. All discovery cohort repertoires had been generated using a single sequencing platform. A later genetic analysis used genome-wide SNP genotypes for about 65% of the 666 donors, treating that subset as a discovery cohort. In addition to the first cohort of 666 subjects, a separate validation cohort of under 150 different subjects was used. The study profiled the T cell repertoires of some 610 subjects by immunosequencing and related them to cytomegalovirus serostatus. To predict cytomegalovirus infection status, the study combined high-throughput TCR immunosequencing, statistical association of individual TCRs with disease status, and machine learning. An earlier analysis of 587 of the donors used high-throughput TCR beta sequencing to judge whether each TCR beta V gene segment behaved as functional or pseudogenic. Among roughly 400 genotyped donors of the cohort, an average of around 240,000 unique TCR beta nucleotide sequences were sequenced per donor, about a sixth of them non-productive. Donor age, sex, ethnicity and CMV serostatus were compiled alongside the repertoire data. The genetic ancestry cluster associated with self-reported Caucasian donors included 81% of the roughly 400 genotyped donors. Five DR-DQ haplotypes were treated as single units for association and clustering because of strong linkage in the cohort. HLA typing included class I and class II loci at four-digit resolution. Rather than using new phenotypic data, the later analysis identified candidate immune exposures from TCR beta sequences and from how often those sequences occurred across donors. To study patterns of TCR occurrence, a later analysis re-analyzed previously published TCR beta repertoires from 500 to 850 donors and added high-resolution HLA genotyping. An early release covering roughly 580 HLA-typed donors comprised approximately 300 gigabases of sequencing data and roughly 85 million unique TCR sequences. The study aimed to test whether cataloging public T cell receptors could reveal signatures of past pathogen exposure. Typing coverage differed by locus: A, B, C, DRB1 and DQB1 were typed in about 620-640 donors, DQA1 in roughly 510, DPA1 in 600 to 610, and DPB1 in 400 to 490.

Findings and caveats that apply to the study as a whole: A later analysis found that TCR association rates varied across HLA loci, with DRB1 alleles showing the most associated TCRs and HLA-C alleles the fewest. In a later genetic analysis, fewer N-insertions in productive TCRs were reported among donors in an Asian-associated ancestry cluster than the 666-donor mean. The classifier was reported to diagnose cytomegalovirus status with high specificity and sensitivity in both the original and validation cohorts. For the cohort, immune exposure information was limited to CMV serostatus. According to a later analysis, parvovirus B19, influenza, CMV and Epstein-Barr virus appeared linked to several top co-occurrence clusters. While some public TCRs were present in many individuals, most TCR sequences turned up only very rarely across donors. A later analysis associated about 18,000 TCR beta sequences with specific HLA alleles at a false discovery rate of 0.05. HLA typing was unavailable for some donors at each locus, so association tests used only the typed subset. The study listed 170 or so TCR beta chains as associated with cytomegalovirus. This cohort had only TCR beta chains sequenced, and the lack of alpha or paired-chain data limited which features could be detected. A group of highly shared sequence variants was considered likely to be a technical artifact of the sequencing pipeline. Compared with equally common non-associated chains, HLA-associated TCR beta chains in a later analysis were more clonally expanded and had lower generation probabilities. A further reported finding was that TCR beta sequences accurately predicted the HLA-A and HLA-B alleles for most subjects in the first cohort. The authors suggested that the approach could potentially be extended to other disease states and immunological phenotypes. Sequencing depth was assumed to be roughly uniform across donors in the presence/absence analyses, though that assumption may not hold. Because the 87-base-pair reads could not distinguish some IMGT-functional V segments, including TRBV6-2 and TRBV6-3, those segments were excluded. Some 16 rarely observed V segments, including chromosome 9 orphons, were excluded from the earlier analysis of almost 600 of the donors because counts were too low. Strong co-occurrence of HLA alleles, especially DR and DQ, made assigning TCR associations to individual alleles difficult. A later analysis found that most CMV-associated TCR beta chains appeared HLA-restricted, with HLA associations seemingly driven largely by CMV exposure. An association between a missense DCLRE1C variant and V-gene and J-gene trimming of TCR beta chains was found in a later genetic analysis and replicated in an independent cohort. In an earlier analysis of 587 of the donors, most TCR beta V segments appeared in productive rearrangements about 87% or about 30% of the time, broadly matching IMGT annotations. Correlated functional status among segregating V segments might reflect linkage disequilibrium, but an unknown experimental factor could not be ruled out. Three of the identified cytomegalovirus-associated TCR beta chains were confirmed in vitro to be specific for cytomegalovirus antigens.

This sequence originates from a woman aged 55-70 years in good health and CMV-seropositive. The specimen was PBMCs. The chain couples TRBV10-3 to TRBJ1-5, with a weak D call of TRBD1 (5 bases match). The DNA reads TGTGCCATCAGCCAGGGCGACCGAAATCAGCCCCAGCATTTT. It translates to CAISQGDRNQPQHF.